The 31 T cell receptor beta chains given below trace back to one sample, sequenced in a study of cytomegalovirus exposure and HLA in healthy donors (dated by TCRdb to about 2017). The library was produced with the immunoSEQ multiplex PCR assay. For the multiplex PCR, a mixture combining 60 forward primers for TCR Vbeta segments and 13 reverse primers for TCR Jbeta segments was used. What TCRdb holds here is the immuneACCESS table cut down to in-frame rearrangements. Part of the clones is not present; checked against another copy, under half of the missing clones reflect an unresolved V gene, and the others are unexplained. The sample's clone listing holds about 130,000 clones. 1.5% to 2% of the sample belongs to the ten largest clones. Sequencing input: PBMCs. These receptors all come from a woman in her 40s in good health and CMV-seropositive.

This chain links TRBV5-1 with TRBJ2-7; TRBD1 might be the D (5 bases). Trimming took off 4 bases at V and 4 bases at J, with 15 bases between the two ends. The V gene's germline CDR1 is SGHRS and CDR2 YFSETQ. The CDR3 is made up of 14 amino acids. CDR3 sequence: CASSPTVQDYEQYF. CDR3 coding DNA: TGCGCCAGCAGCCCGACCGTACAGGATTACGAGCAGTACTTC.

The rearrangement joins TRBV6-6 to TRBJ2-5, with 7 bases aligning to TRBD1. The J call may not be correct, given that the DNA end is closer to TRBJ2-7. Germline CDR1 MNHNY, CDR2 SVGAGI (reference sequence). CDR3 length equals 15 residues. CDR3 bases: TGTGCCAGCAGCCACGGACAGGTCCTAGAATACGAGCAGTACTTC. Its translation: CASSHGQVLEYEQYF.

DNA for the CDR3: TGTGCCAGCAGCTTGAGAGGCGGGACAGGGGAAAGGAATGAGCAGTTCTTC. It yields the protein CASSLRGGTGERNEQFF. The chain combines TRBV11-2 with TRBJ2-1; 10 nucleotides align to TRBD1. CDR1 and CDR2 (germline): SGHAT, FQNNGV. This CDR3 contains 17 residues. The ends lost 3 bases at V and 7 bases at J; junction bases unmatched: 12.

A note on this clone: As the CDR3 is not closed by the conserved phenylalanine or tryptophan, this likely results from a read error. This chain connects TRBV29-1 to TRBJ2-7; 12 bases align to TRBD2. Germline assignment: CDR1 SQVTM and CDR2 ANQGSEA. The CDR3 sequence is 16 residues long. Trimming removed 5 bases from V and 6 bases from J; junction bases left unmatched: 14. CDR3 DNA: TGCAGCGTTAGACTAGCGGGGGCGGAAGGATTTCGCGAGCAGTACTCC. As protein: CSVRLAGAEGFREQYS.

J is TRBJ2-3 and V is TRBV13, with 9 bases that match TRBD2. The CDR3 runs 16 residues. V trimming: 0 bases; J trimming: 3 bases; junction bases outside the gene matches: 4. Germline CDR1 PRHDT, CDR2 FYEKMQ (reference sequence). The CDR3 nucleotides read TGTGCCAGCAGCTTAGGCCCTAGCGGGGTAACAGATACGCAGTATTTT. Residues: CASSLGPSGVTDTQYF.

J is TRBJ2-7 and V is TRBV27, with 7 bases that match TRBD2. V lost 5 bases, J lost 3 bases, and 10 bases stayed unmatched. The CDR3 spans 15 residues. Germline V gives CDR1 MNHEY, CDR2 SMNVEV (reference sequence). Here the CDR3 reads CASSPTSGLNYEQYF. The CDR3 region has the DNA TGTGCCAGCAGTCCGACTTCGGGACTAAACTACGAGCAGTACTTC.

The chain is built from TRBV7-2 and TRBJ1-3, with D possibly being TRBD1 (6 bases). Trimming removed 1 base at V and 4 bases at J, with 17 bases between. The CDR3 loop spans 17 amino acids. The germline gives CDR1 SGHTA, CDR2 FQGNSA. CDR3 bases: TGTGCCAGCAGCTTAGTCTGGGACACCTTAAGGGGAAACACCATATATTTT. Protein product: CASSLVWDTLRGNTIYF.

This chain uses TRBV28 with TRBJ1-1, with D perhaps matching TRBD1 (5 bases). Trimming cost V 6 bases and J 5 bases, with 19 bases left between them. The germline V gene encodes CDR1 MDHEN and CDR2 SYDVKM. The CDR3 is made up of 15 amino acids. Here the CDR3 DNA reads TGTGCCAGCAGGCTCGTGGTCGGCTCAGGGACTGAAGCTTTCTTT. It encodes CASRLVVGSGTEAFF.

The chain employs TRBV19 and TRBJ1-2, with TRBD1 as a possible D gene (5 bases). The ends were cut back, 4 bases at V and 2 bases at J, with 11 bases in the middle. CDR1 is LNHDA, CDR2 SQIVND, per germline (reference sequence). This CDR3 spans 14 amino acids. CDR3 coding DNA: TGTGCCAGTAGTAGCGGGGGACTAAACTATGGCTACACCTTC. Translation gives CASSSGGLNYGYTF.

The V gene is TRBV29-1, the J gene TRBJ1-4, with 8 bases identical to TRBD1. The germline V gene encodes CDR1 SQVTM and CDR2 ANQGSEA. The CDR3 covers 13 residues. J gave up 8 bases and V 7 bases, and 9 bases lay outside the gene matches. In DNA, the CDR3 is TGCAGCGGAGGACAGGGTAGTCGGGAAAAACTGTTTTTT. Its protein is CSGGQGSREKLFF.

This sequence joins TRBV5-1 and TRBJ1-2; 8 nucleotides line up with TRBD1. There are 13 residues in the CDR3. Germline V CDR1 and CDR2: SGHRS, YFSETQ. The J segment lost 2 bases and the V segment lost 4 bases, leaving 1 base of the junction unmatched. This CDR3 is CASSGQGNYGYTF. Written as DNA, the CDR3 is TGCGCCAGCAGCGGACAGGGCAACTATGGCTACACCTTC.

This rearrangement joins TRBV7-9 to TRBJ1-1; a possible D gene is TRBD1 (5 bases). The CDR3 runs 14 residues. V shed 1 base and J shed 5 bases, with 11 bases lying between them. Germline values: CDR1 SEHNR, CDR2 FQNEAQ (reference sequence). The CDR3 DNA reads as TGTGCCAGCAGCTTAGTAGGGGTATCGACTGAAGCTTTCTTT. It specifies CASSLVGVSTEAFF.

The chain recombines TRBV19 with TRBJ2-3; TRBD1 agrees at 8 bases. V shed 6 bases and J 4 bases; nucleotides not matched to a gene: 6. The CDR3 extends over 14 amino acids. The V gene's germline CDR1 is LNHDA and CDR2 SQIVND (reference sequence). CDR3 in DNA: TGTGCCAGTAGGGCGACAGGGGCTGCAGATACGCAGTATTTT. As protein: CASRATGAADTQYF. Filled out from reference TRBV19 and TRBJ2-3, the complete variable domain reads DGGITQSPKYLFRKEGQNVTLSCEQNLNHDAMYWYRQDPGQGLRLIYYSQIVNDFQKGDIAEGYSVSREKKESFPLTVTSAQKNPTAFYLCASRATGAADTQYFGPGTRLTVL.

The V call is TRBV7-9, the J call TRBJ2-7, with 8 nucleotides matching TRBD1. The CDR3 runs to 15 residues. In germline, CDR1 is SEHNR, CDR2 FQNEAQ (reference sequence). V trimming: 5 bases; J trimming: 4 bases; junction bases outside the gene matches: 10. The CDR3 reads CASSGQGTKSYEQYF. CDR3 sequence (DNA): TGTGCCAGCAGCGGACAGGGAACGAAAAGTTACGAGCAGTACTTC.

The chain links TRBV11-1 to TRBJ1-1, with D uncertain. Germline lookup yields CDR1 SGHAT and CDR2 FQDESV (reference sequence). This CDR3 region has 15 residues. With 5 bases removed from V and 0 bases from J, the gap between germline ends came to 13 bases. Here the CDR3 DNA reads TGTGCCAGCAGCGGGAGGGAAAGCATGAACACTGAAGCTTTCTTT. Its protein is CASSGRESMNTEAFF.

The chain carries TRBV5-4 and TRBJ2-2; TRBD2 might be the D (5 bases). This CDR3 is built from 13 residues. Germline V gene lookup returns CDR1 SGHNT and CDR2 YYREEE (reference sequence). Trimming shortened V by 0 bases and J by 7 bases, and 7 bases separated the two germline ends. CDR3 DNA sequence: TGTGCCAGCAGCTTGGACGGGGTCGGGGAGCTGTTTTTT. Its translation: CASSLDGVGELFF.

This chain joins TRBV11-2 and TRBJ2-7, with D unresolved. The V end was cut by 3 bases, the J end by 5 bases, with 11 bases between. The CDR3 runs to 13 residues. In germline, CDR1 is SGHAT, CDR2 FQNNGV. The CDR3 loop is CASSLTGWHEQYF. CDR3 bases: TGTGCCAGCAGCTTGACGGGTTGGCACGAGCAGTACTTC.

The CDR3 DNA reads as TGTGCCAGTAGTATGAAAAGTATCTTTGACAGGGGATACGACTACGAGCAGTACTTC. Amino acid sequence: CASSMKSIFDRGYDYEQYF. The chain couples TRBV19 to TRBJ2-7; 8 bases line up with TRBD1. Germline V gene data show CDR1 as LNHDA and CDR2 as SQIVND (reference sequence). The CDR3 runs 19 residues. V lost 3 bases and J lost 3; bases outside the gene matches: 19.

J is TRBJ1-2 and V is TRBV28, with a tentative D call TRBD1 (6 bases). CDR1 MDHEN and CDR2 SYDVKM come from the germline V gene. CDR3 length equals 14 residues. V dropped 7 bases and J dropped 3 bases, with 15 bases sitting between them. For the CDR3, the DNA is TGTGCCAGCATACCATCAGGGGCCCACTATGGCTACACCTTC. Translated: CASIPSGAHYGYTF.

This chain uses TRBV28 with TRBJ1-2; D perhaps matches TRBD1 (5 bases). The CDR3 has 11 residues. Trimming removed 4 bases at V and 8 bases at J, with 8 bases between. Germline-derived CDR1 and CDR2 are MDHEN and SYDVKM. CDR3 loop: CASSWGRGYTF. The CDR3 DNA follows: TGTGCCAGCAGTTGGGGGAGGGGCTACACCTTC.

CDR3 bases: TGCGCCAGCAGCCAATTCACCGGGACTAGAATCTACGAGCAGTACTTC. This encodes CASSQFTGTRIYEQYF. V is TRBV4-1 and J is TRBJ2-7; TRBD2 matches 8 bases. The CDR3 length is 16 residues. V lost 2 bases to trimming and J lost 3 bases; unmatched junction nucleotides: 9. Germline CDR1 MGHRA, CDR2 YSYEKL.

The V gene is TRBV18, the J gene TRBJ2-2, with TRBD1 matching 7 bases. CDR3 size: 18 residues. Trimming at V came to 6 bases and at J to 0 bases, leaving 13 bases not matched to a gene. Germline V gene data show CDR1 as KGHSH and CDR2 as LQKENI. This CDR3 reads CASSELWGTEANTGELFF. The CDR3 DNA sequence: TGTGCCAGCTCGGAACTCTGGGGGACAGAAGCGAACACCGGGGAGCTGTTTTTT. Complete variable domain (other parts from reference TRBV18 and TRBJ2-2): NAGVMQNPRHLVRRRGQEARLRCSPMKGHSHVYWYRQLPEEGLKFMVYLQKENIIDESGMPKERFSAEFPKEGPSILRIQQVVRGDSAAYFCASSELWGTEANTGELFFGEGSRLTVL.

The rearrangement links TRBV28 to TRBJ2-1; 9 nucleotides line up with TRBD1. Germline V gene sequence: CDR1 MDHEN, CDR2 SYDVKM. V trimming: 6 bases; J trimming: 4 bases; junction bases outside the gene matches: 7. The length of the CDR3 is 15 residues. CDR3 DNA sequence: TGTGCCAGCAGCCCCGGGACAGGGTATTACAATGAGCAGTTCTTC. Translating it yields CASSPGTGYYNEQFF. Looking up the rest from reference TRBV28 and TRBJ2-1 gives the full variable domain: DVKVTQSSRYLVKRTGEKVFLECVQDMDHENMFWYRQDPGLGLRLIYFSYDVKMKEKGDIPEGYSVSREKKERFSLILESASTNQTSMYLCASSPGTGYYNEQFFGPGTRLTVL.

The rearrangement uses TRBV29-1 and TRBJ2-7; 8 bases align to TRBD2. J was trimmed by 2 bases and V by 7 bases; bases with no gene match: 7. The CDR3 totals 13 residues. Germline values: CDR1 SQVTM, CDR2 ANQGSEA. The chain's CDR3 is CSALDSGAYEQYF. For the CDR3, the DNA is TGCAGCGCCCTCGATAGCGGGGCCTACGAGCAGTACTTC.

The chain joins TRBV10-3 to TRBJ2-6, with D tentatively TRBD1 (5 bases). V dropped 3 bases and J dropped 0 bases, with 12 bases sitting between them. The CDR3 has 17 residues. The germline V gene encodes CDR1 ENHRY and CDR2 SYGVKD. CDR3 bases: TGTGCCATCAGTGATGGACACATGAGCTCTGGGGCCAACGTCCTGACTTTC. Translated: CAISDGHMSSGANVLTF.

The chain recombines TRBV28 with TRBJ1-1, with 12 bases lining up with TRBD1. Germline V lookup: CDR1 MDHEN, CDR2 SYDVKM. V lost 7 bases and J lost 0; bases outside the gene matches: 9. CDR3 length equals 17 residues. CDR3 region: CASTTYGTGGVNTEAFF. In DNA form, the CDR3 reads TGTGCCAGCACCACCTATGGGACAGGGGGCGTGAACACTGAAGCTTTCTTT.

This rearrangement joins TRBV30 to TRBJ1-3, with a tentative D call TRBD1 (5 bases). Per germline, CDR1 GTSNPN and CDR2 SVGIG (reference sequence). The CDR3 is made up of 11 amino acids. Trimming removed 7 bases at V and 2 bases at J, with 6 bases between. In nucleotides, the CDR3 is TGTGCCTCCAGGGCTGGAAACACCATATATTTT. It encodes CASRAGNTIYF. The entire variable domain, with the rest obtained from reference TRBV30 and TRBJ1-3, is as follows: SQTIHQWPATLVQPVGSPLSLECTVEGTSNPNLYWYRQAAGRGLQLLFYSVGIGQISSEVPQNLSASRPQDRQFILSSKKLLLSDSGFYLCASRAGNTIYFGEGSWLTVV.

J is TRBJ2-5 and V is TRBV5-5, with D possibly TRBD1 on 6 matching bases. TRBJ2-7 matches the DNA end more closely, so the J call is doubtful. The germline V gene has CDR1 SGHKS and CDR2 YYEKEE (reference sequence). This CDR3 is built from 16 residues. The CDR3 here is CASSQRQAGVSYEQYF. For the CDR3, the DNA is TGTGCCAGCAGCCAGAGACAGGCCGGAGTCTCCTACGAGCAGTACTTC.

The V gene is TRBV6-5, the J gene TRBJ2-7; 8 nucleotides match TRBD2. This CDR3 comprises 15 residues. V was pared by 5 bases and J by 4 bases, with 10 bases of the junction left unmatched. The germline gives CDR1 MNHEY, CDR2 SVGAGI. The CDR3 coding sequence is TGTGCCAGCAGTCCCGGGAGGGGCGGAGGATACGAGCAGTACTTC. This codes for CASSPGRGGGYEQYF.

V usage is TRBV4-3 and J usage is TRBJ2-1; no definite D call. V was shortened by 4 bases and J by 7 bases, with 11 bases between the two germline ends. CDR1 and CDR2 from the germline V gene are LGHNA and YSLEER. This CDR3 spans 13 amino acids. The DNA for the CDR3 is TGCGCCAGCAGCCCCCGGTTGTCAAATGAGCAGTTCTTC. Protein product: CASSPRLSNEQFF.

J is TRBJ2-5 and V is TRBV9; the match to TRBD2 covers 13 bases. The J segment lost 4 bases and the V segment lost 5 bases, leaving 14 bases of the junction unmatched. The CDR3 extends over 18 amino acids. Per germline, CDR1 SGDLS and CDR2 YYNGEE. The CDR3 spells CASSRGLAGEGRPETQYF. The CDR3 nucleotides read TGTGCCAGCAGTCGTGGACTAGCGGGAGAAGGCCGACCAGAGACCCAGTACTTC. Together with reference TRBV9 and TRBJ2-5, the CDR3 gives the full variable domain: DSGVTQTPKHLITATGQRVTLRCSPRSGDLSVYWYQQSLDQGLQFLIQYYNGEERAKGNILERFSAQQFPDLHSELNLSSLELGDSALYFCASSRGLAGEGRPETQYFGPGTRLLVL.